In its sample, the clone carrying this TCR beta chain was seen a few times. The data were taken from a study of patients and donors after allogeneic stem cell transplantation. MiXCR, run by TCRdb on the RT-PCR reads, gives a single entry per CDR3 protein. This sample has about 40,000 distinct CDR3 sequences, with under 40% found just once. The germline V gene encodes CDR1 DFQATT and CDR2 SNEGSKA (reference sequence). Trimming shortened V by 2 bases and J by 7 bases, and 18 bases separated the two germline ends. The CDR3 runs to 14 residues. Sample: blood, either unsorted or a sorted T cell fraction (not recorded which). V is TRBV20-1 and J is TRBJ2-7; perhaps TRBD1 as D (6 bases). This clonotype was sampled from a human donor who was either an allogeneic HSCT recipient or a stem cell or donor lymphocyte infusion donor (not recorded which). It is not recorded whose cells these are; they may come from a transplant donor. The CDR3 DNA reads as TGCAGTGCTAGAAAAGACCGGGACACTGGAGAGCAGTACTTC. Protein product: CSARKDRDTGEQYF.